This TCR beta chain derives from a study of shared clonotypes between healthy human individuals (dated by TCRdb to 2018 to 2020). Regarding the study in general: A few men and two women, aged 18 to 49 years, made up the cohort. Per donor, three plates each were used for CD4 naive and CD4 memory, two for CD8 naive, and one for CD8 memory. To estimate repertoire size and how much clonotypes are shared between individuals, the study performed deep sequencing of blood TCR repertoires from about five healthy adults. Different laboratories and diverse techniques were used to prepare libraries and sequence TCR repertoires, to increase sequencing depth and limit assay-specific biases. Leukapheresis yielded between about 0.8 and 8.9 billion PBMCs per donor. Study-wide conclusions, independent of this receptor: Pairwise subsampling led to the expectation that sequencing depth would affect the degree of clonotype sharing among donors. Compared with non-shared clonotypes, the clonotypes found in all four sorted-subset donors had higher generation probabilities. Rarefaction of sorted-subset datasets indicated incomplete sequencing despite the large sequencing depth. When several donors were compared, the shared fraction of clonotypes was around 5.1% for naive CD4, 3.5% to 4% for naive CD8, roughly 2.5% for memory CD4, and 0.35% to 0.4% for memory CD8. Only blood was sampled, and tissue TCR repertoires likely differ from those in blood. Naive subsets generally had larger estimated clonotype richness than memory subsets. Because the study included a small number of donors, the genetic and exposure-history diversity represented was limited.

As for this clone: This clone's antigen is unknown. No base quality values were provided; no much bigger clone lies one nucleotide off.

CD8 naive samples were obtained by positive selection for CCR7 among CD45RO-negative cells, yielding a CD45RA+CCR7+ population from which TemRA cells were excluded. Healthy HIV-negative adults with no recently reported acute infections or vaccinations were included as donors. Every donor was a Caucasian adult residing in Nashville, Tennessee, USA. Blood was collected by leukapheresis, and PBMCs were isolated by Ficoll-Histopaque density gradient centrifugation and then cryopreserved in liquid nitrogen vapor phase. Purity and quantity of every magnetically sorted T cell population were checked by analytical flow cytometry. Genomic DNA was isolated from each sorted fraction and quantified by UV absorbance on a Nanodrop 2000c. Using the deep immunoSEQ assay, multiplex PCR amplified TCR CDR3 regions from genomic DNA. Genomic DNA extracted from each cell subset was distributed evenly over all wells of several immunoSEQ 96-well plates, and each plate served as one replicate. For sorted subsets, each replicate PCR was loaded with roughly 200 ng genomic DNA, equivalent to 30,000 or so T cell genomes. Purified libraries were measured with a Qubit 3.0 fluorometer, size-checked on a Bioanalyzer 2100, and measured again with the KAPA Library Quantification kit. Every immunoSEQ 96-well plate was sequenced on a separate single-read 150-cycle Illumina NextSeq 550 flow cell. Regarding the original processing steps: Because only junctional sequences without quality scores were contained in the immunoSEQ output, filtering matching that applied to full-length reads could not be performed. Sequences were annotated with PyIR, a Python wrapper for IgBLAST v1.9, using IMGT germline references to assign V/J genes and CDR3. Reads were filtered out if the reads had weak V/J assignments (E-value above 1e-6), no CDR3, stop codons, out-of-frame junctions, or ambiguous translated residues. V3J clonotypes were defined as sequences sharing the same inferred V gene, J gene, and CDR3 amino acid sequence. Percentage overlap between repertoires was calculated by dividing the number of shared unique clonotypes by the size of the smaller repertoire. Three approaches were used to assess repertoire richness: RTK rarefaction, the Chao1 estimator, and Recon v2.1 estimates of unobserved clonotypes. Generation probabilities were computed with OLGA for all TCRbeta clonotypes obtained by the gDNA method from several donors. Here the immuneACCESS table is served through TCRdb, limited to in-frame sequences with V and J called. Missing clones are a known gap in these copies; in checked studies unresolved V genes cover under half, and the rest lacks a known reason. Clone size and V and J calls were adopted from that table, with D and trimming inferred from the DNA. Counted in this sample were some 2.1 million clones; roughly 94% of them appeared once. The ten largest account for 0.85% to 1.3% of the sample.

V loses 1 base of germline sequence and J loses 6 bases, and the interval between the two ends is 17 bases. In the germline V gene, CDR1 corresponds to MGHRA and CDR2 to YSYEKL. From its cysteine to its phenylalanine, the CDR3 spans 16 amino acids. Only the CDR3 region is kept as DNA, spanning 48 bases read in frame from base 1. The material sequenced was naive CD8+ T cells sorted from blood. The cell subset or site label corresponds to: CD45RA+CCR7+. The V and J genes are TRBV4-1 and TRBJ2-3; the D gene cannot be named for sure. The sequence was obtained from a man between 18 and 29 years old in good health. CDR3 protein: CASSQVISGLGDTQYF. The DNA reads as follows: TGCGCCAGCAGCCAAGTAATTTCAGGTCTAGGGGATACGCAGTATTTT.